This TCR beta chain was captured in a study of CD8 T cells in Susac syndrome (dated by TCRdb to the late 2010s). Regarding the complete study: Of the Susac syndrome patients who were sequenced, roughly six had clinically active disease and about eight were in clinical remission. At the time of blood withdrawal, Susac syndrome patients were either therapy-naive, taking corticosteroids (with some also receiving IVIg), or on IVIg alone. The study compared CD8+ T cell repertoire clonality among roughly 12 healthy donors, roughly 14 Susac syndrome patients and about 16 multiple sclerosis patients. Repertoire sequencing was used to test whether CD8+ T cell activation and differentiation in Susac syndrome was antigen driven.

Peripheral blood CD8+ and CD4+ T cells from healthy donors, Susac syndrome patients and multiple sclerosis patients were profiled by high-throughput TCR beta sequencing. Recently defined diagnostic criteria for definite or probable disease were met by the Susac syndrome patients. CD8+ TEMRA cells were enriched by FACS, while bulk CD8+ and CD4+ T cells were purified by magnetic negative isolation. Blood was drawn into EDTA tubes, processed within 24 hours, and PBMCs were isolated by density gradient centrifugation. PBMCs intended for TCR sequencing were frozen in liquid nitrogen and were later thawed in a 37 degrees C water bath. The sorted or isolated CD4+, CD8+ and CD8+ TEMRA cells reached a purity of at least 90%. The CDR3 spans 15 residues, from the cysteine through the phenylalanine. Of the read, only the CDR3 DNA is kept; its 45 bases are in frame from base 1. The germline V gene provides CDR1 SGDLS and CDR2 YYNGEE. The germline ends are 12 bases apart after V is trimmed by 0 bases and J by 8 bases.

Overall results and qualifications from the work: The number of individuals in the TCR sequencing and HLA analysis was recognized as being relatively small. Clonal expansion was seen in Susac syndrome CD8+ repertoires, peaking in CD8+ TEMRA cells and being greater in clinically active patients than in remitting ones. Looking at Susac-specific public clones, the researchers identified about 15 in the total CD8+ repertoire and five or six in the CD8+ TEMRA repertoire.

Comments on this clonotype: Its binding antigen is unknown. There are no base qualities to consult, and no much larger clone falls within one base.

RNA was extracted using the RNeasy kit, and roughly 0.5 to 1 ug of the RNA was reverse transcribed with random hexamers. The immunoSEQ multiplex PCR assay, covering 54 Vbeta and 13 Jbeta segments, was used to amplify TCR beta CDR3 regions. Bias from PCR amplification was corrected by using a synthetic template baseline for primer optimization and for computational correction. Under the source paper's analysis protocol: Reads were assigned to V, D and J genes according to IMGT and analyzed in immunoSEQ Analyzer, with only productive sequences retained. To calculate clonality, Shannon entropy was normalized by log2 of the number of productive unique sequences and then subtracted from one. For each patient and control, public and private clones were evaluated among the 100 most prevalent clones. Clones were defined as Susac-specific when absent from the healthy and MS cohorts, from fewer than 1,300 published viral clones and from other ImmuneACCESS disease sequences. The public reads were reprocessed in TCRdb via fastp at Q25 and MiXCR, keeping in-frame beta chains. Every entry covers one CDR3 protein and lists the most common genes and DNA from its rows. TCRdb's processing, not the study's, gives the V and J calls here. For this sample the table gives 85,000 to 130,000 distinct CDR3 sequences, of which approximately 94% were detected only once. The ten largest clones add up to approximately 0.41% of the sample.

This receptor was identified in a human donor with Susac syndrome. This sequence uses TRBV9 and TRBJ1-6; TRBD1 might be the D gene, on 5 matching bases. The specimen sequenced was CD8+ T cells from PBMCs. The CDR3 protein sequence reads: CASSVAQGGDSPLHF. The bases read TGTGCCAGCAGCGTAGCCCAGGGCGGGGATTCACCCCTCCACTTT. The CDR3, completed at both ends by the reference TRBV9 and TRBJ1-6 genes, gives the full variable domain DSGVTQTPKHLITATGQRVTLRCSPRSGDLSVYWYQQSLDQGLQFLIQYYNGEERAKGNILERFSAQQFPDLHSELNLSSLELGDSALYFCASSVAQGGDSPLHFGNGTRLTVT.